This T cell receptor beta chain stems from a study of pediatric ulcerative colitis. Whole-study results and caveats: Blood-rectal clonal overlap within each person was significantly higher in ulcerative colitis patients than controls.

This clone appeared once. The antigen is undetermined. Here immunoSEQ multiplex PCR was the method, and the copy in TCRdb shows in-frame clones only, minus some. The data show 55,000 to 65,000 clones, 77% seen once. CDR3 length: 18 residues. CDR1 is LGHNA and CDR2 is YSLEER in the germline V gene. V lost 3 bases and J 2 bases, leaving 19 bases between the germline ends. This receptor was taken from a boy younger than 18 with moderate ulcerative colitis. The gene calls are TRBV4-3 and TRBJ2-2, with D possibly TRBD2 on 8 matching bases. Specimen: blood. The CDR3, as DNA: TGCGCCAGCAGCCAGTTCAGACAGGGACTAGTCAACACCGGGGAGCTGTTTTTT. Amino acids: CASSQFRQGLVNTGELFF.